One and the same sample provided the 7 T cell receptor beta chains below, sequenced in a study of T-cell reconstitution after alpha-beta-depleted transplantation in children. The TCRbeta library incorporated unique molecular identifiers. TCRdb independently ran MiXCR on the PCR reads; one entry per CDR3 protein. The sample lists more than 300,000 distinct CDR3 sequences, 15% to 20% occurring once. The specimen comprised PBMCs, mostly from graft donor cells, sampled 360 days after TCRalphabeta/CD19-depleted stem cell transplant. These receptors were taken from a male patient between 2 and 10 years old who had a stem cell transplant for acute lymphoblastic leukemia, so the T cells may come from the graft donor.

The chain combines TRBV29-1 with TRBJ2-2; TRBD1 aligns across 7 bases. Unmatched junction bases numbered 7, after V lost 7 bases and J lost 5 bases. From germline, CDR1 is SQVTM and CDR2 ANQGSEA. The CDR3 extends over 13 amino acids. CDR3 bases: TGCAGCGCCGACAGGGAAGGGACCGGGGAGCTGTTTTTT. Protein: CSADREGTGELFF.

This clonotype occurred a few times. V usage is TRBV5-5 and J usage is TRBJ2-7; D uncertain. The length of the CDR3 is 17 residues. The germline V and J ends were trimmed by 5 bases and 6 bases, with 27 bases remaining between them. Germline CDR1 reads SGHKS; CDR2 reads YYEKEE (reference sequence). CDR3 sequence reads: CASRSTAASHLPSEQYF. The CDR3 DNA sequence: TGTGCCAGCAGATCCACCGCCGCCAGCCACCTCCCTTCCGAGCAGTACTTC.

This clonotype has a handful of counts. The rearrangement joins TRBV29-1 to TRBJ2-1; 10 nucleotides line up with TRBD2. The CDR3 extends over 16 amino acids. Germline loops: CDR1 SQVTM, CDR2 ANQGSEA. The V gene end was trimmed by 5 bases and the J gene end by 2 bases; junction bases not matched to a gene: 9. This chain's CDR3 is CSVPSSGRGAYNEQFF. CDR3 bases: TGCAGCGTTCCTTCTAGCGGGAGAGGGGCCTACAATGAGCAGTTCTTC.

The rearrangement uses TRBV24-1 and TRBJ1-5; D not certain. CDR1 and CDR2 from the germline V gene are KGHDR and SFDVKD. Trimming shortened V by 3 bases and J by 3 bases, and 8 bases separated the two germline ends. The CDR3 is made up of 14 amino acids. The CDR3 DNA reads as TGTGCCACCAGTGATCGGCAGCACAATCAGCCCCAGCATTTT. Translation gives CATSDRQHNQPQHF.

The rearrangement uses TRBV28 and TRBJ1-2; D is possibly TRBD1 (5 bases). CDR1 MDHEN and CDR2 SYDVKM come from the germline V gene. The CDR3 is 16 amino acids. V lost 8 bases and J 1 base, leaving 20 bases between the germline ends. The CDR3 sequence is CASGGRGRLGNYGYTF. The CDR3 DNA follows: TGTGCCAGCGGGGGACGAGGGAGATTGGGTAACTATGGCTACACCTTC.

A few counts support this clonotype. The genes are TRBV28 and TRBJ2-5, with D possibly TRBD1 on 5 matching bases. V was clipped by 7 bases and J by 5 bases, with 11 bases between them. Germline V gives CDR1 MDHEN, CDR2 SYDVKM. The CDR3 has 12 residues. The CDR3 DNA sequence: TGTGCCAGCAAACAGGCTTTGGAGACCCAGTACTTC. This sequence encodes CASKQALETQYF.

The rearrangement uses TRBV20-1 and TRBJ2-3, with TRBD2 matching over 8 bases. J gave up 4 bases and V 3 bases, and 0 bases lay outside the gene matches. CDR3 length equals 12 residues. Germline lookup yields CDR1 DFQATT and CDR2 SNEGSKA (reference sequence). The CDR3 nucleotides read TGCAGTGCTAGCGGGAGGGCAGATACGCAGTATTTT. It encodes CSASGRADTQYF.